These 26 T cell receptor beta chains originate from one sample sequenced in a study of shared clonotypes between healthy human individuals (dated by TCRdb to the early 2020s). Library preparation employed the immunoSEQ multiplex PCR assay. Held by TCRdb, this immuneACCESS table contains in-frame sequences only and omits some clones. Under half of the omission traces to an unresolved V gene where checked; the cause of the rest is unknown. The sample profile shows around 690,000 clones; less than 95% of them were found once. Around a third of the sample is in the top ten clones. The sequencing input was memory CD8+ T cells from PBMCs. Sample cell subset or site, as interpreted from the label and publication: CD45RO+ cells pooled with CCR7-negative TemRA cells. The source of these receptors is a man aged 18 to 35 in good health. Some clones in this sample may be carry-over from other donors' samples.

The V and J genes are TRBV9 and TRBJ2-3; maybe TRBD2 (6 bases). V lost 4 bases to trimming and J lost 0 bases, with 12 bases between them. Germline CDR1 SGDLS, CDR2 YYNGEE. The CDR3 is 15 residues long. The CDR3 DNA follows: TGTGCCAGCAGCTACAGCGGGCGTAGCACAGATACGCAGTATTTT. It encodes CASSYSGRSTDTQYF.

The chain carries TRBV12-5 and TRBJ2-7; D uncertain. The CDR3 has 14 residues. Trimming shortened V by 6 bases and J by 0 bases, and 12 bases separated the two germline ends. The germline V gene has CDR1 LGHNT and CDR2 FRNRAP. The CDR3 loop is CASGRANSSYEQYF. In DNA form, the CDR3 reads TGTGCTAGTGGAAGGGCCAATAGCTCCTACGAGCAGTACTTC.

V and J are TRBV6-5 and TRBJ2-2; 8 nucleotides agree with TRBD1. The trim removed 4 bases at V and 6 bases at J, leaving 7 bases unmatched. Germline-derived CDR1 and CDR2 are MNHEY and SVGAGI. The CDR3 is made up of 15 amino acids. CDR3 in amino acids: CASSSGGASPGELFF. As DNA, the CDR3 is TGTGCCAGCAGTTCAGGGGGCGCGAGCCCCGGGGAGCTGTTTTTT.

The rearrangement joins TRBV28 to TRBJ1-1; no reliable D call. The germline V gene encodes CDR1 MDHEN and CDR2 SYDVKM. The V and J ends lost 5 bases and 11 bases respectively, with 15 bases between them. The CDR3 is 12 amino acids. CDR3 residues: CASSPGRVVAFF. CDR3 nucleotide sequence: TGTGCCAGCAGTCCTGGAAGGGTAGTGGCTTTCTTT.

The V and J genes are TRBV25-1 and TRBJ1-2; D is unresolved. Trimming left V 2 bases short and J 0 bases short, with 1 base between. CDR1 and CDR2 from the germline V gene are MGHDK and SYGVNS. The CDR3 runs 12 residues. This chain's CDR3 is CASSEANYGYTF. In DNA form, the CDR3 reads TGTGCCAGCAGTGAAGCTAACTATGGCTACACCTTC.

The J gene is TRBJ1-2, the V gene TRBV9, with D uncertain. V dropped 5 bases and J dropped 6 bases, with 17 bases sitting between them. The CDR3 consists of 14 residues. In germline, CDR1 is SGDLS, CDR2 YYNGEE. The CDR3 loop is CASRGSPVRDGYTF. The DNA of the CDR3 is TGTGCCAGCAGGGGAAGCCCGGTCAGAGATGGCTACACCTTC.

The V gene is TRBV28, the J gene TRBJ1-4, with D possibly being TRBD1 (5 bases). The CDR3 spans 15 residues. Germline CDR1 reads MDHEN; CDR2 reads SYDVKM. The V gene lost 7 bases and the J gene lost 4 bases, with 16 bases spanning the gap. CDR3 protein: CASTSDTRNNEKLFF. CDR3 nucleotide sequence: TGTGCCAGCACCTCGGACACACGAAATAATGAAAAACTGTTTTTT.

The chain couples TRBV21-1 to TRBJ2-1. TRBV21-1 is a documented pseudogene. The CDR3 is made up of 14 amino acids. The CDR3 spells CASSKGLFTDEQFF. The CDR3 DNA sequence: TGTGCCAGCAGCAAAGGATTGTTTACCGATGAGCAGTTCTTC.

This chain joins TRBV14 and TRBJ1-1; 7 bases match TRBD1. J was trimmed by 5 bases and V by 3 bases; bases with no gene match: 3. CDR3 length: 13 residues. CDR1 is SGHDN, CDR2 FVKESK, per germline. CDR3 nucleotides: TGTGCCAGCAGCCAGACAGGGAGGACTGAAGCTTTCTTT. It translates to CASSQTGRTEAFF.

This rearrangement joins TRBV6-5 to TRBJ2-2, with 8 bases identical to TRBD1. There are 14 residues in the CDR3. V was pared by 5 bases and J by 7 bases, with 6 bases of the junction left unmatched. Germline CDR1 reads MNHEY; CDR2 reads SVGAGI. The CDR3 sequence is CASSARGPVGELFF. The CDR3, as DNA: TGTGCCAGCAGTGCCAGGGGGCCGGTCGGGGAGCTGTTTTTT.

The rearrangement uses TRBV19 and TRBJ1-3; unclear D gene. Looked up from germline, CDR1 is LNHDA and CDR2 is SQIVND (reference sequence). Trimming left V 7 bases short and J 0 bases short, with 16 bases between. This CDR3 has 16 amino acids. CDR3 sequence: CASTDLLLSSGNTIYF. Written as DNA, the CDR3 is TGTGCCAGTACCGACCTTCTGCTGAGCTCTGGAAACACCATATATTTT.

CDR3: CASSPTSDLRETQYF. The CDR3 DNA is TGTGCCAGCAGTCCAACTTCGGACCTGCGGGAGACCCAGTACTTC. The chain joins TRBV27 to TRBJ2-5; no firm D call. This CDR3 has 15 residues. V gave up 5 bases and J gave up 5 bases, with 18 bases separating them. CDR1 and CDR2 (germline): MNHEY, SMNVEV (reference sequence).

The rearrangement links TRBV2 to TRBJ2-7, with a tentative D call TRBD1 (6 bases). The V end lost 3 bases, the J end lost 1 base, and 13 bases lay between the germline ends. The CDR3 covers 15 residues. The V gene's germline CDR1 is SNHLY and CDR2 FYNNEI. The CDR3 spells CASSDPRGKSYEQYF. The CDR3 DNA is TGTGCCAGCAGTGACCCAAGGGGGAAGTCCTACGAGCAGTACTTC.

The CDR3: CASSEYTRGVGNEQFF. The CDR3, as DNA: TGTGCCAGCAGTGAATATACGAGGGGGGTGGGGAATGAGCAGTTCTTC. The chain combines TRBV25-1 with TRBJ2-1; the D call may be TRBD1 or TRBD2 (6 bases each). CDR1 and CDR2 from the germline V gene are MGHDK and SYGVNS. V lost 0 bases and J lost 7, with 16 bases in between. This CDR3 is 16 amino acids long.

The chain links TRBV4-1 to TRBJ1-5; D perhaps matches TRBD1 (5 bases). Trimming shortened V by 4 bases and J by 0 bases, and 10 bases separated the two germline ends. From germline, CDR1 is MGHRA and CDR2 YSYEKL. This CDR3 has 15 amino acids. In DNA, the CDR3 is TGCGCCAGCAGCCGGGGAGGGGATAGCAATCAGCCCCAGCATTTT. It yields the protein CASSRGGDSNQPQHF.

The rearrangement links TRBV15 to TRBJ1-1; D possibly corresponds to TRBD1 (5 bases). V lost 0 bases to trimming and J lost 4 bases, with 9 bases between them. This CDR3 has 14 amino acids. Germline CDR1 and CDR2: LNHNV and YYDKDF (reference sequence). As DNA, the CDR3 is TGTGCCACCAGCAGAGATAAGGGGATCACTGAAGCTTTCTTT. Translation: CATSRDKGITEAFF.

The chain has TRBV21-1 and TRBJ1-5; the table's D call of TRBD1 was not tested on the DNA. TRBV21-1 is a recognized pseudogene. The length of the CDR3 is 18 residues. The CDR3 spells CASSKEGDRVSSNQPQHF. CDR3 nucleotides: TGTGCCAGCAGCAAAGAGGGGGACAGGGTATCGAGCAATCAGCCCCAGCATTTT.

The chain joins TRBV19 to TRBJ2-1; 14 positions agree with TRBD2. CDR1 and CDR2 from the germline V gene are LNHDA and SQIVND (reference sequence). The J segment lost 7 bases and the V segment lost 5 bases, leaving 4 bases of the junction unmatched. This CDR3 has 15 residues. The CDR3 bases are TGTGCCAGTAGTCGACTAGCGGGAGGGAGGAATGAGCAGTTCTTC. Its protein product is CASSRLAGGRNEQFF.

This clone was counted only a few times. The chain is built from TRBV10-3 and TRBJ1-1, with TRBD1 matching over 9 bases. This CDR3 is 12 amino acids long. Germline-derived CDR1 and CDR2 are ENHRY and SYGVKD. V dropped 10 bases and J dropped 3; count of bases not matched to a gene: 3. The CDR3 protein is CATRQGDTEAFF. The CDR3 DNA follows: TGTGCCACCCGACAGGGGGACACTGAAGCTTTCTTT.

The V gene is TRBV9, the J gene TRBJ2-7; 12 bases align to TRBD2. J lost 3 bases, V lost 4 bases, and 5 bases had no gene match. This CDR3 region has 15 residues. Per the germline V gene, CDR1 is SGDLS and CDR2 is YYNGEE. The CDR3 nucleotides are TGTGCCAGCAGCCCCCGACTAGCGGGAGTCTACGAGCAGTACTTC. Protein product: CASSPRLAGVYEQYF.

The rearrangement uses TRBV7-9 and TRBJ2-2; TRBD2 might be the D (6 bases). Trimming shortened V by 4 bases and J by 3 bases, and 18 bases separated the two germline ends. The CDR3 runs 17 residues. Germline-derived CDR1 and CDR2 are SEHNR and FQNEAQ (reference sequence). The CDR3 region is CASSSAPGLRDTGELFF. CDR3 in DNA: TGTGCCAGCAGCTCGGCACCGGGACTGAGGGACACCGGGGAGCTGTTTTTT.

This clone has only one observation. The chain carries TRBV13 and TRBJ1-2; D gene ambiguous. The CDR3 loop spans 14 amino acids. Germline lookup yields CDR1 PRHDT and CDR2 FYEKMQ (reference sequence). Trimming took off 2 bases at V and 4 bases at J, with 11 bases between the two ends. Here the CDR3 reads CASSLMGVVYGYTF. The CDR3 DNA follows: TGTGCCAGCAGCTTAATGGGCGTTGTCTATGGCTACACCTTC.

The chain recombines TRBV28 with TRBJ1-2, with no clear D. The V end was cut by 6 bases, the J end by 8 bases, with 13 bases between. The CDR3 sequence is 12 residues long. The germline V gene encodes CDR1 MDHEN and CDR2 SYDVKM. The CDR3 here is CASSTYFLGYTF. Written as DNA, the CDR3 is TGTGCCAGCAGCACTTACTTCCTCGGCTACACCTTC.

J is TRBJ2-7 and V is TRBV10-3, with D possibly TRBD2 on 6 matching bases. Germline CDR1 is ENHRY and CDR2 is SYGVKD. V shed 3 bases and J shed 12 bases, with 12 bases lying between them. The CDR3 spans 11 residues. In DNA, the CDR3 is TGTGCCATCAGTGAATGGAGGGATCGGTACTTC. Translated: CAISEWRDRYF.

The rearrangement joins TRBV7-3 to TRBJ2-2, with D maybe TRBD1 (6 bases). The CDR3 is made up of 13 amino acids. V was clipped by 5 bases and J by 13 bases, with 17 bases between them. Per the germline V gene, CDR1 is SGHTA and CDR2 is FQGTGA. The CDR3 DNA reads TGTGCCAGCAGCCCTACAGGGACGGTGGCGCTGTTTTTT. Amino acid sequence: CASSPTGTVALFF. The full variable domain, its missing parts supplied by reference TRBV7-3 and TRBJ2-2, is GAGVSQTPSNKVTEKGKYVELRCDPISGHTALYWYRQSLGQGPEFLIYFQGTGAADDSGLPNDRFFAVRPEGSVSTLKIQRTERGDSAVYLCASSPTGTVALFFGEGSRLTVL.

This clone was counted only a few times. The chain carries TRBV6-1 and TRBJ2-1, with 10 bases matching TRBD1. Germline loops: CDR1 MNHNS, CDR2 SASEGT. V was clipped by 5 bases and J by 9 bases; unmatched bases: 10. The CDR3 consists of 15 residues. CDR3 bases: TGTGCCAGCAGTCCCCGGGACAGGGGAATCACTGAGCAGTTCTTC. Translation gives CASSPRDRGITEQFF.